This T cell receptor (beta chain) was sequenced in a study of blood T cell repertoires in COVID-19. Study background: Sources were T cells, B-cell-depleted T cells, or PBMCs; the material itself was cDNA or gDNA.

The participants were between roughly 18 and 100 years old and came from some 23 US areas. This CDR3 has 19 residues. V gave up 4 bases and J gave up 3 bases; unmatched junction bases: 17. The V gene's germline CDR1 is LNHDA and CDR2 SQIVND (reference sequence). Generated by immunoSEQ multiplex PCR, the TCRdb table keeps only in-frame clones and is missing some. The table lists about 220,000 clones, roughly 89% of them singletons. Material for sequencing was PBMCs or T cells enriched from blood (not recorded which). The clonotype originates from a woman in her 40s with acute COVID-19. V usage is TRBV19 and J usage is TRBJ1-5, with 8 bases fitting TRBD1. CDR3 coding DNA: TGTGCCAGTAGTAAAGGTTCAGGGGGCCCACCAGTGGTCAATCAGCCCCAGCATTTT. This gives the protein CASSKGSGGPPVVNQPQHF.